These 30 T cell receptor beta chains share one sample of origin, sequenced in a study of a mutant IDH1 vaccine in newly diagnosed glioma. Measured with immunoSEQ multiplex PCR; TCRdb has only the in-frame clones, and not every one. The data show approximately 56,000 clones, approximately 71% seen once. These receptors are not linked to any known antigen. Time point indicated: week 47, end of study. All doses held 300 ug of mutant IDH1 20-mer peptide, with topical imiquimod. Material: PBMCs, obtained from a glioma patient whose treatment included an IDH1 peptide vaccine. The source is a man in his fifties with glioma.

The chain joins TRBV29-1 to TRBJ1-5, with unresolved D. CDR1 and CDR2 from the germline V gene are SQVTM and ANQGSEA. The CDR3 totals 13 residues. With 4 bases removed from V and 1 base from J, the gap between germline ends came to 8 bases. In DNA form, the CDR3 reads TGCAGCGTTGTGGATAACAGCAATCAGCCCCAGCATTTT. Residues: CSVVDNSNQPQHF.

This sequence joins TRBV19 and TRBJ2-1; 8 nucleotides line up with TRBD2. The trim removed 5 bases at V and 12 bases at J, leaving 12 bases unmatched. Per germline, CDR1 LNHDA and CDR2 SQIVND (reference sequence). The CDR3 is 14 amino acids. The CDR3 reads CASSASGARGGQFF. Here the CDR3 DNA reads TGTGCCAGTAGTGCCTCGGGGGCTCGGGGGGGGCAGTTCTTC.

The CDR3 DNA sequence: TGTGCCAGCAGTTTCCGAGGGGCTAATGGCTACACCTTC. This sequence encodes CASSFRGANGYTF. The chain recombines TRBV27 with TRBJ1-2; D possibly corresponds to TRBD1 (5 bases). Germline CDR1 reads MNHEY; CDR2 reads SMNVEV (reference sequence). V was shortened by 3 bases and J by 6 bases, with 11 bases between the two germline ends. The CDR3 is made up of 13 amino acids.

The chain combines TRBV15 with TRBJ1-5; perhaps TRBD1 as D (5 bases). The CDR3 is made up of 13 amino acids. Germline V gene sequence: CDR1 LNHNV, CDR2 YYDKDF (reference sequence). The V gene lost 1 base and the J gene lost 7 bases, with 8 bases spanning the gap. CDR3 nucleotide sequence: TGTGCCACCAGCAGAGTGGGGGACCAGCCCCAGCATTTT. Residues: CATSRVGDQPQHF.

The chain recombines TRBV27 with TRBJ1-5; D call uncertain. The CDR3 sequence is 13 residues long. The V gene lost 5 bases and the J gene lost 2 bases, with 7 bases spanning the gap. Germline V gene sequence: CDR1 MNHEY, CDR2 SMNVEV (reference sequence). CDR3 amino acids: CASSQLGNQPQHF. In DNA form, the CDR3 reads TGTGCCAGCAGTCAGTTAGGCAATCAGCCCCAGCATTTT.

This sequence joins TRBV29-1 and TRBJ1-1; no firm D call. Trimming cost V 7 bases and J 6 bases, with 12 bases left between them. This CDR3 contains 11 residues. Germline CDR1 SQVTM, CDR2 ANQGSEA. This CDR3 is CSGSDSAEAFF. CDR3 DNA sequence: TGCAGCGGATCCGATTCCGCTGAAGCTTTCTTT. The variable domain in full, completed from reference TRBV29-1 and TRBJ1-1, reads SAVISQKPSRDICQRGTSLTIQCQVDSQVTMMFWYRQQPGQSLTLIATANQGSEATYESGFVIDKFPISRPNLTFSTLTVSNMSPEDSSIYLCSGSDSAEAFFGQGTRLTVV.

CDR3 in amino acids: CSVEDWDGSGTQYF. The DNA for the CDR3 is TGCAGCGTTGAAGATTGGGACGGAAGCGGGACCCAGTACTTC. The V call is TRBV29-1, the J call TRBJ2-5, with D perhaps being TRBD1 or TRBD2 (5 bases each). Germline lookup yields CDR1 SQVTM and CDR2 ANQGSEA. The CDR3 length is 14 residues. V lost 0 bases, J lost 7 bases, and 15 bases lay in between.

The chain employs TRBV7-2 and TRBJ1-2, with TRBD1 matching over 9 bases. The CDR3 totals 13 residues. Germline CDR1 is SGHTA and CDR2 is FQGNSA. The junction had 4 bases not matched to a gene; V was cut back by 4 bases and J by 7 bases. DNA for the CDR3: TGTGCCAGCAGCTCACAGGGGGCGCTTGGCTACACCTTC. This sequence encodes CASSSQGALGYTF.

V gene TRBV30 combines with J gene TRBJ2-7, with D maybe TRBD1 (6 bases). Germline assignment: CDR1 GTSNPN and CDR2 SVGIG (reference sequence). V lost 3 bases, J lost 2 bases, and 8 bases lay in between. There are 12 residues in the CDR3. The CDR3 DNA is TGTGCCTGGAGGGACAGCCCCTACGAGCAGTACTTC. Translating gives CAWRDSPYEQYF.

The rearrangement links TRBV5-1 to TRBJ1-4, with D possibly matching TRBD1 (5 bases). This CDR3 is built from 15 residues. The V gene lost 4 bases and the J gene lost 8 bases, with 18 bases spanning the gap. From germline, CDR1 is SGHRS and CDR2 YFSETQ. CDR3 amino acids: CASSLAGTAKEKLFF. The CDR3 bases are TGCGCCAGCAGCCTAGCAGGGACTGCGAAGGAAAAACTGTTTTTT. Based on the CDR3 plus reference TRBV5-1 and TRBJ1-4, the full variable domain is KAGVTQTPRYLIKTRGQQVTLSCSPISGHRSVSWYQQTPGQGLQFLFEYFSETQRNKGNFPGRFSGRQFSNSRSEMNVSTLELGDSALYLCASSLAGTAKEKLFFGSGTQLSVL.

This clone was detected only once. The CDR3 nucleotides read TGTGCCAGCAGCTTGGCCGGAAGCGGGGGGCACTACGAGCAGTACTTC. Translated, it gives CASSLAGSGGHYEQYF. The genes are TRBV5-4 and TRBJ2-7; TRBD2 aligns across 9 bases. The junction had 7 bases not matched to a gene; V was cut back by 0 bases and J by 3 bases. The V gene's germline CDR1 is SGHNT and CDR2 YYREEE (reference sequence). The CDR3 covers 16 residues.

V usage is TRBV6-6 and J usage is TRBJ2-1; 10 nucleotides agree with TRBD2. The junction had 9 bases not matched to a gene; V was cut back by 10 bases and J by 6 bases. Germline-derived CDR1 and CDR2 are MNHNY and SVGAGI (reference sequence). This CDR3 comprises 14 residues. This CDR3 reads CATEEGLAFNEQFF. DNA of the CDR3: TGTGCCACAGAAGAGGGACTAGCGTTCAATGAGCAGTTCTTC.

This chain connects TRBV5-1 to TRBJ2-1, with 12 positions matching TRBD2. In germline, CDR1 is SGHRS, CDR2 YFSETQ. This CDR3 has 16 residues. V lost 1 base and J lost 9; bases outside the gene matches: 8. The CDR3 region is CASSLSASGGAVEQFF. CDR3 DNA sequence: TGCGCCAGCAGCTTGTCAGCTAGCGGGGGGGCCGTTGAGCAGTTCTTC.

The count of this clone is one. This rearrangement joins TRBV6-6 to TRBJ2-7; either TRBD1 or TRBD2 may supply D (5 bases each). Trimming pared 5 bases from V and 2 bases from J, leaving 16 bases between. From germline, CDR1 is MNHNY and CDR2 SVGAGI (reference sequence). The CDR3 sequence is 15 residues long. CDR3 in DNA: TGTGCCAGCAGTCTCCCCCGGGGCTCGACCTACGAGCAGTACTTC. Protein: CASSLPRGSTYEQYF.

The V call is TRBV5-1, the J call TRBJ2-1; D possibly corresponds to TRBD1 (5 bases). V lost 2 bases to trimming and J lost 12 bases, with 18 bases between them. The CDR3 sequence is 14 residues long. CDR1 and CDR2 from the germline V gene are SGHRS and YFSETQ. The CDR3 is CASSLGRVDDGQFF. For the CDR3, the DNA is TGCGCCAGCAGCTTAGGCAGGGTGGATGACGGGCAGTTCTTC. The full variable domain, with the rest looked up from reference TRBV5-1 and TRBJ2-1, is KAGVTQTPRYLIKTRGQQVTLSCSPISGHRSVSWYQQTPGQGLQFLFEYFSETQRNKGNFPGRFSGRQFSNSRSEMNVSTLELGDSALYLCASSLGRVDDGQFFGPGTRLTVL.

The chain uses TRBV7-3 and TRBJ1-1; D is unclear. V gave up 7 bases and J gave up 6 bases, with 21 bases separating them. The CDR3 length is 15 residues. The germline V gene encodes CDR1 SGHTA and CDR2 FQGTGA. The CDR3 here is CASTPSISVRAEAFF. The CDR3 bases are TGTGCCAGCACGCCGTCCATTAGTGTGAGGGCTGAAGCTTTCTTT.

The chain combines TRBV23-1 with TRBJ2-7, with a tentative D call TRBD1 (5 bases). TRBV23-1 carries the ORF label, with uncertain function. The CDR3 consists of 13 residues. With 8 bases removed from V and 3 bases from J, the gap between germline ends came to 14 bases. Here the CDR3 reads CASFSRGFYEQYF. For the CDR3, the DNA is TGCGCCAGCTTCTCAAGGGGCTTCTACGAGCAGTACTTC.

CDR3 in amino acids: CASSMIGEGEAFF. The CDR3 DNA is TGTGCCAGTAGTATGATAGGGGAGGGTGAAGCTTTCTTT. V is TRBV19 and J is TRBJ1-1; a weak D match, TRBD1 (5 bases). Trimming took off 3 bases at V and 7 bases at J, with 12 bases between the two ends. CDR3 length equals 13 residues. The germline V gene has CDR1 LNHDA and CDR2 SQIVND (reference sequence).

The chain recombines TRBV29-1 with TRBJ1-4, with 11 positions matching TRBD1. Germline values: CDR1 SQVTM, CDR2 ANQGSEA. The CDR3 length is 17 residues. V was clipped by 5 bases and J by 6 bases; unmatched bases: 14. CDR3 residues: CSVLDRGQRGDYEKLFF. The CDR3 DNA follows: TGCAGCGTTCTGGACAGGGGGCAAAGGGGCGATTATGAAAAACTGTTTTTT.

V gene TRBV7-9 combines with J gene TRBJ2-2, with no clear D. V lost 3 bases and J 0 bases, leaving 2 bases between the germline ends. The CDR3 consists of 13 residues. CDR1 SEHNR and CDR2 FQNEAQ come from the germline V gene (reference sequence). The CDR3 loop is CASSLSNTGELFF. In nucleotides, the CDR3 is TGTGCCAGCAGCTTGTCGAACACCGGGGAGCTGTTTTTT. Full variable domain (rest looked up from reference TRBV7-9 and TRBJ2-2): DTGVSQNPRHKITKRGQNVTFRCDPISEHNRLYWYRQTLGQGPEFLTYFQNEAQLEKSRLLSDRFSAERPKGSFSTLEIQRTEQGDSAMYLCASSLSNTGELFFGEGSRLTVL.

CDR3 amino acids: CASSLSIGGSSYNEQFF. CDR3 DNA sequence: TGTGCCAGCAGTTTATCGATAGGGGGCAGCTCCTACAATGAGCAGTTCTTC. The chain combines TRBV27 with TRBJ2-1; 7 bases map to TRBD1. J was trimmed by 0 bases and V by 0 bases; bases with no gene match: 5. CDR1 and CDR2 (germline): MNHEY, SMNVEV (reference sequence). This CDR3 is 17 amino acids long.

The table lists this clone with a count of one. The rearrangement uses TRBV6-6 and TRBJ2-2, with a weak D call TRBD1 (6 bases). V was cut by 2 bases and J by 0 bases, with 10 bases left in between. The CDR3 contains 16 residues. Germline CDR1 MNHNY, CDR2 SVGAGI (reference sequence). CDR3 coding DNA: TGTGCCAGCAGTTACGGGACACCCGCGAACACCGGGGAGCTGTTTTTT. Translated, it gives CASSYGTPANTGELFF.

J is TRBJ2-2 and V is TRBV2; D remains ambiguous. This CDR3 comprises 14 residues. V was clipped by 7 bases and J by 5 bases, with 14 bases between them. Germline values: CDR1 SNHLY, CDR2 FYNNEI. This CDR3 is CASTSLRGTGELFF. The CDR3 nucleotides read TGTGCCAGCACGTCGCTGCGTGGAACCGGGGAGCTGTTTTTT.

There are a few counts of this clone. The V gene is TRBV9, the J gene TRBJ2-3; TRBD2 aligns across 7 bases. The germline CDR1 and CDR2 sequences are SGDLS and YYNGEE. The CDR3 extends over 14 amino acids. V lost 0 bases and J lost 4; bases outside the gene matches: 2. In DNA form, the CDR3 reads TGTGCCAGCAGCGTAGGCGGGGGAGCAGATACGCAGTATTTT. Translation: CASSVGGGADTQYF.

The genes are TRBV5-1 and TRBJ1-1; TRBD1 matches at 7 bases. The CDR3 is made up of 14 amino acids. Germline CDR1 SGHRS, CDR2 YFSETQ. V trimming: 4 bases; J trimming: 4 bases; junction bases outside the gene matches: 7. CDR3 in amino acids: CASSQPNRGTEAFF. The CDR3, as DNA: TGCGCCAGCAGCCAACCCAACAGGGGCACTGAAGCTTTCTTT.

V usage is TRBV9 and J usage is TRBJ1-3; D not certain. CDR3 size: 15 residues. CDR1 is SGDLS, CDR2 YYNGEE, per germline. V was shortened by 0 bases and J by 1 base, with 8 bases between the two germline ends. Here the CDR3 DNA reads TGTGCCAGCAGCGTAGCGGCGCCGTCTGGAAACACCATATATTTT. Amino acid sequence: CASSVAAPSGNTIYF. The entire variable domain, with the rest obtained from reference TRBV9 and TRBJ1-3, is as follows: DSGVTQTPKHLITATGQRVTLRCSPRSGDLSVYWYQQSLDQGLQFLIQYYNGEERAKGNILERFSAQQFPDLHSELNLSSLELGDSALYFCASSVAAPSGNTIYFGEGSWLTVV.

This clone was recorded once. The chain carries TRBV7-8 and TRBJ2-7; D is ambiguous. The CDR3 is made up of 16 amino acids. V was clipped by 5 bases and J by 4 bases, with 21 bases between them. Germline V gene sequence: CDR1 SGHVS, CDR2 FQNEAQ. The chain's CDR3 is CASSLTVGLVPYEQYF. In DNA form, the CDR3 reads TGTGCCAGCAGCCTAACCGTCGGCTTAGTCCCTTACGAGCAGTACTTC.

The chain uses TRBV4-3 and TRBJ2-2, with D possibly matching TRBD2 (7 bases). The CDR3 runs to 17 residues. The germline V gene encodes CDR1 LGHNA and CDR2 YSLEER. Trimming took off 0 bases at V and 9 bases at J, with 20 bases between the two ends. Written as DNA, the CDR3 is TGCGCCAGCAGCCAAGAGTGGGCCGCGGGGGCTCACCGGGAGCTGTTTTTT. Its protein is CASSQEWAAGAHRELFF.

This chain connects TRBV6-6 to TRBJ2-5; D is ambiguous. Between the trimmed V and J ends, which lost 6 bases and 0 bases, there was a span of 11 bases. The CDR3 is 14 residues long. The germline gives CDR1 MNHNY, CDR2 SVGAGI (reference sequence). CDR3 nucleotide sequence: TGTGCCAGCAGCCGACCGCGTGACCAAGAGACCCAGTACTTC. Residues: CASSRPRDQETQYF.

CDR3 region: CASSIALANTGELFF. In DNA form, the CDR3 reads TGTGCCAGTAGTATTGCACTGGCGAACACCGGGGAGCTGTTTTTT. The chain joins TRBV19 to TRBJ2-2; D gene unclear. CDR1 LNHDA and CDR2 SQIVND come from the germline V gene (reference sequence). The CDR3 is made up of 15 amino acids. Deletions cut 3 bases from V and 0 bases from J, with 8 bases between.